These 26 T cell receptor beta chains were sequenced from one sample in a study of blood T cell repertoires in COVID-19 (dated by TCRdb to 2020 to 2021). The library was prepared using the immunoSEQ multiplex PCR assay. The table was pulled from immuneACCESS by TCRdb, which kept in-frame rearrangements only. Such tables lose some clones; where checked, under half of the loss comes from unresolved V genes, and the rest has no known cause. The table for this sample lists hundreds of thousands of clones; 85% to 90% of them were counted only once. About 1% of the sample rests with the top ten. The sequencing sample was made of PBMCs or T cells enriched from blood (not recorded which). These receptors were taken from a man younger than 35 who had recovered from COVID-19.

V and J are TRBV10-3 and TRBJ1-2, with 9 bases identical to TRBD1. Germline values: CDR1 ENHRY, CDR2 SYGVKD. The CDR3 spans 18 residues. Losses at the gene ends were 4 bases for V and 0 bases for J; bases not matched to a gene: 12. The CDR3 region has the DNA TGTGCCATCAGTGGGACAGGGGATACCCCCACTACTAACTATGGCTACACCTTC. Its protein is CAISGTGDTPTTNYGYTF.

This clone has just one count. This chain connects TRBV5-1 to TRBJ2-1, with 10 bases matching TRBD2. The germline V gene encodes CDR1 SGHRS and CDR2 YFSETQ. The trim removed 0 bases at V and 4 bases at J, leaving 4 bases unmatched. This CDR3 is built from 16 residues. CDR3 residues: CASSLERGLAYNEQFF. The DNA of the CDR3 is TGCGCCAGCAGCTTGGAAAGGGGACTAGCGTACAATGAGCAGTTCTTC.

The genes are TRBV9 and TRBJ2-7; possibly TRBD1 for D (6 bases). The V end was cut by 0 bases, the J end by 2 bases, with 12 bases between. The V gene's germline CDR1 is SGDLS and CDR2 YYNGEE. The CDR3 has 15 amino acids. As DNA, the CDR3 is TGTGCCAGCAGCGTAGGGGGGCGTCAGACCTACGAGCAGTACTTC. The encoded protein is CASSVGGRQTYEQYF.

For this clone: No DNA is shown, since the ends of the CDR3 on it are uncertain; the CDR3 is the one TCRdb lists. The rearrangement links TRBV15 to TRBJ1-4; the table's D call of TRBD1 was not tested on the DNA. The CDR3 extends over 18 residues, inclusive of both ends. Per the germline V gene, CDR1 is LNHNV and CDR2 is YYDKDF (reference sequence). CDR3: CATSREDKLFFGSEKLFF.

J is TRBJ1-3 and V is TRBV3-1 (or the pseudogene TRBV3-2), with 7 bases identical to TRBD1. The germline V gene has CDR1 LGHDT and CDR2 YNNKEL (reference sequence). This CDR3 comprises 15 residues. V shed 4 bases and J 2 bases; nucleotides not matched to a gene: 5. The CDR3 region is CASSRAGQPGNTIYF. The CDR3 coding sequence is TGTGCCAGCAGCCGCGCGGGACAGCCTGGAAACACCATATATTTT.

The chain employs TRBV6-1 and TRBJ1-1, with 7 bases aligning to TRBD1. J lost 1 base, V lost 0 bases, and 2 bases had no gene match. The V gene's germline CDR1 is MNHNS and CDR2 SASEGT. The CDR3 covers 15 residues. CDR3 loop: CASSEARQGNTEAFF. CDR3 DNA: TGTGCCAGCAGTGAAGCGAGACAGGGGAACACTGAAGCTTTCTTT.

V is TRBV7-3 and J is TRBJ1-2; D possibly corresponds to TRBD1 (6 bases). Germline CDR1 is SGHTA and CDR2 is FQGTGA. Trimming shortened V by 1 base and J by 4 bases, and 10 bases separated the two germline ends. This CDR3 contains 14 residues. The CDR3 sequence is CASSLNPGVYGYTF. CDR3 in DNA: TGTGCCAGCAGCTTAAACCCAGGGGTCTATGGCTACACCTTC.

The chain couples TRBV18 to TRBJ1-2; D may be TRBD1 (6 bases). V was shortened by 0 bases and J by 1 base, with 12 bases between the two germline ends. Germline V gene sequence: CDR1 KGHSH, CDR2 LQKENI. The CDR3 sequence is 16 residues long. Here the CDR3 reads CASSPPSTGSNYGYTF. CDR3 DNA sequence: TGTGCCAGCTCACCACCGTCGACAGGTAGTAACTATGGCTACACCTTC.

The CDR3 coding sequence is TGTGCCAGCAGCCAAGTTCCTACGACAGGGGCCTATTCACCCCTCCACTTT. Its translation: CASSQVPTTGAYSPLHF. The gene calls are TRBV3-1 (or the pseudogene TRBV3-2) and TRBJ1-6; the match to TRBD1 covers 8 bases. CDR3 length: 17 amino acids. J gave up 8 bases and V 1 base, and 10 bases lay outside the gene matches. Germline CDR1 LGHDT, CDR2 YNNKEL (reference sequence).

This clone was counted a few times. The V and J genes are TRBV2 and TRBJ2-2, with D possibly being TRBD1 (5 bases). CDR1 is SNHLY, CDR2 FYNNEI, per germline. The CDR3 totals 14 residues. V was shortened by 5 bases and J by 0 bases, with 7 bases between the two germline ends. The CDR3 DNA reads TGTGCCAGCAGTAGACAGACGAACACCGGGGAGCTGTTTTTT. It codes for CASSRQTNTGELFF. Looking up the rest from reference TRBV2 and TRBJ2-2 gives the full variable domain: EPEVTQTPSHQVTQMGQEVILRCVPISNHLYFYWYRQILGQKVEFLVSFYNNEISEKSEIFDDQFSVERPDGSNFTLKIRSTKLEDSAMYFCASSRQTNTGELFFGEGSRLTVL.

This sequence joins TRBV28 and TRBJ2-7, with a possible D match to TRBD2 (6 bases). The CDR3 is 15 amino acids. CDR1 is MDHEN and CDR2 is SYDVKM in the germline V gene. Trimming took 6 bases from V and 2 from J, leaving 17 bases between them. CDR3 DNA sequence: TGTGCCAGCAGCCCCCCGGCGGAGGGCCCCTACGAGCAGTACTTC. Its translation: CASSPPAEGPYEQYF.

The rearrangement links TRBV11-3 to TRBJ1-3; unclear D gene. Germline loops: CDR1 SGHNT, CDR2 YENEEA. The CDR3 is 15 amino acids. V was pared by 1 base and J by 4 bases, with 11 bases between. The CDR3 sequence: CASSLAFAAGNTIYF. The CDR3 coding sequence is TGTGCCAGCAGCTTAGCGTTCGCAGCGGGAAACACCATATATTTT.

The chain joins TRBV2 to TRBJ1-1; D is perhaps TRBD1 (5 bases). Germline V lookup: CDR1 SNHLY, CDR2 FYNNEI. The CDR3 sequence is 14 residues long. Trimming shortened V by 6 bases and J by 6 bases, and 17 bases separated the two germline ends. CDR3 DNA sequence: TGTGCCAGCAGAGAGGCAGGGCTGAGTTCTGAAGCTTTCTTT. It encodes CASREAGLSSEAFF.

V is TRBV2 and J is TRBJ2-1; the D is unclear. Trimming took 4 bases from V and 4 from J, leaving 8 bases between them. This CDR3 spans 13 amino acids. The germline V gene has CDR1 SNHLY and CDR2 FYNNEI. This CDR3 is CASSVSIYNEQFF. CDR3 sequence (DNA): TGTGCCAGCAGTGTTAGCATATACAATGAGCAGTTCTTC.

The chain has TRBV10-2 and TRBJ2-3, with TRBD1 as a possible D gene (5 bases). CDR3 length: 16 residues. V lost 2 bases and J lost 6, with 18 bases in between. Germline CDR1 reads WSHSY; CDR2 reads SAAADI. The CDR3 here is CASSETAGFNLDTQYF. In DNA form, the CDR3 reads TGCGCCAGCAGTGAGACGGCAGGGTTCAATTTGGATACGCAGTATTTT.

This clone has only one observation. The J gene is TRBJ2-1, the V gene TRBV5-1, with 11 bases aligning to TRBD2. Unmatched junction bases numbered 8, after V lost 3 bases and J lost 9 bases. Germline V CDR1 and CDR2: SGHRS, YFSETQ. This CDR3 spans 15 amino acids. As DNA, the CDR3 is TGCGCCAGCAGCTCGTTAGCGGGGGGGCTTAGTGAGCAGTTCTTC. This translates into CASSSLAGGLSEQFF.

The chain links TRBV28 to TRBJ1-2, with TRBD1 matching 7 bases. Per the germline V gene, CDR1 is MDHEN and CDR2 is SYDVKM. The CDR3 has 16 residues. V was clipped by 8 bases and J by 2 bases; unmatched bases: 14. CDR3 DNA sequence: TGTGCCAGCCGCTATCAGGGGGGCCACAGCAACTATGGCTACACCTTC. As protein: CASRYQGGHSNYGYTF.

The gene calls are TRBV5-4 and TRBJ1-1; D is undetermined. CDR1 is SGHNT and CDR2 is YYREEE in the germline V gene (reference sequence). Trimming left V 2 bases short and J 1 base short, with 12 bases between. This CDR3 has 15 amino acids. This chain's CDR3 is CASSFNAAKNTEAFF. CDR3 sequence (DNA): TGTGCCAGCAGCTTCAACGCGGCTAAGAACACTGAAGCTTTCTTT.

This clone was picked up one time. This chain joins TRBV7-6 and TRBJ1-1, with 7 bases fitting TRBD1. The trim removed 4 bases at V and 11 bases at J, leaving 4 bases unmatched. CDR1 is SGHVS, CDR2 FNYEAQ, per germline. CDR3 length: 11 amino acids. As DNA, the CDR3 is TGTGCCAGCAGCTACCGGACAGGTGCTTTCTTT. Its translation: CASSYRTGAFF.

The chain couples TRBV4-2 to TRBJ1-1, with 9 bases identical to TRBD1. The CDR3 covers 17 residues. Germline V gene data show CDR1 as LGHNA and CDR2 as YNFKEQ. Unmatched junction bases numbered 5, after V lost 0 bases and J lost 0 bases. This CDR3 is CASSQDDRGKMNTEAFF. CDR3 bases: TGTGCCAGCAGCCAAGACGACAGGGGGAAGATGAACACTGAAGCTTTCTTT.

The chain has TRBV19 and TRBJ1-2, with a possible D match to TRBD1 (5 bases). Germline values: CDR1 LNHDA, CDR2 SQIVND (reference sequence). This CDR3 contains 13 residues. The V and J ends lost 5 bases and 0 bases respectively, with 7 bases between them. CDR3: CASSLTANYGYTF. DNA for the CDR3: TGTGCCAGTAGTCTGACAGCTAACTATGGCTACACCTTC.

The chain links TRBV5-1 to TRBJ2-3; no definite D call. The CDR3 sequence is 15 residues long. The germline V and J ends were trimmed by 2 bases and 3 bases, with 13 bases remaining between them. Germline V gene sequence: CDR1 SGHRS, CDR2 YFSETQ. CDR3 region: CASSFEVVGTDTQYF. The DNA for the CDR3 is TGCGCCAGCAGCTTTGAGGTGGTTGGGACAGATACGCAGTATTTT.

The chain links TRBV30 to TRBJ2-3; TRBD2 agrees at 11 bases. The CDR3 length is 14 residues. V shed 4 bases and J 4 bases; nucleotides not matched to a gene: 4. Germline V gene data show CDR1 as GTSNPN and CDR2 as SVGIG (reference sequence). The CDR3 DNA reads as TGTGCCTGGAATAGCGGGAGGGGTGCAGATACGCAGTATTTT. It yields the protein CAWNSGRGADTQYF.

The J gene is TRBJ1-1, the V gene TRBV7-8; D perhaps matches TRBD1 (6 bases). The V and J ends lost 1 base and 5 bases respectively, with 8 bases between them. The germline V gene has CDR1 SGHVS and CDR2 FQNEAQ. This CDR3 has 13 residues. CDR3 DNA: TGTGCCAGCAGCTTAGAGGGGGGGACTGAAGCTTTCTTT. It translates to CASSLEGGTEAFF.

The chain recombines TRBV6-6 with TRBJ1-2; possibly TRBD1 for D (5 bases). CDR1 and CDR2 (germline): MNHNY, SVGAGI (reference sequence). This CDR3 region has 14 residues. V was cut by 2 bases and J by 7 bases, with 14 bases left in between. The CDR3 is CASSYHNGGVGYTF. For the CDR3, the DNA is TGTGCCAGCAGTTACCATAACGGAGGGGTTGGCTACACCTTC.

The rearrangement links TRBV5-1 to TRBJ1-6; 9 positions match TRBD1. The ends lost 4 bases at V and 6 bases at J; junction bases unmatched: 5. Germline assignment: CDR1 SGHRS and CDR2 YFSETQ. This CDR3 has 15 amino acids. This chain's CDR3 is CASSIGTGFNSPLHF. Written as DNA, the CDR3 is TGCGCCAGCAGCATCGGGACAGGGTTTAATTCACCCCTCCACTTT.